This is a list of T cell receptor beta chains from one sample in a study of blood T cells in healthy people across ages. From the 5' RACE reads, TCRdb called clonotypes with MiXCR, one entry per CDR3 protein. The sample contains more than 1 million distinct CDR3 sequences, under 55% of which appear only once. Specimen: blood. The receptors derive from a woman aged 60-70 years in good health. CDR3s leave out the opening cysteine and the closing phenylalanine or tryptophan. Where a row states a size, it is once, few, many or the class of an expanded clone; other rows omit it.

size | J | length | V | CDR3
- | TRBJ2-3 | 14 | TRBV11-2 | ASSLGLAGDSDTQY
- | TRBJ2-1 | 10 | TRBV2 | ASSSDGEEQF
- | TRBJ2-7 | 13 | TRBV20-1 | SARDLRDSPYEQY
- | TRBJ2-3 | 15 | TRBV12-3/TRBV12-4 | ASTYEPPGLGTDTQY
- | TRBJ2-7 | 12 | TRBV12-3/TRBV12-4 | ASSRGRGLYEQY
few | TRBJ2-7 | 11 | TRBV20-1 | SVSRDRRYEQY
- | TRBJ2-7 | 13 | TRBV18 | ASSISGTGGYEQY
- | TRBJ2-1 | 12 | TRBV7-9 | ASSLAGQGHEQF
- | TRBJ2-7 | 14 | TRBV6-2/TRBV6-3 | ASSYQGAGESGEQY
- | TRBJ2-1 | 12 | TRBV20-1 | SASPGSSYNEQF
- | - | 14 | TRBV3-1 | ASSQRSGTAGGEQY
many | TRBJ2-5 | 11 | TRBV12-3/TRBV12-4 | ASSPRQGETQY
few | TRBJ2-3 | 11 | TRBV7-3 | ASSSQEADTQY
many | TRBJ2-7 | 11 | TRBV27 | ASSDRASYEQY
few | TRBJ1-1 | 10 | TRBV20-1 | SARRQEREAF
- | TRBJ2-5 | 13 | TRBV5-1 | ASSLSTGGYNEQY
few | TRBJ2-7 | 11 | TRBV2 | AGGQGRSYEQY
few | TRBJ2-3 | 11 | TRBV5-1 | ASSFKWSGTQY
few | TRBJ2-7 | 9 | TRBV10-1 | AMGLRNEQY
- | TRBJ2-1 | 12 | TRBV4-1 | ASSLTAGSDEQF